The TCR beta chain under discussion was sequenced for a study of cytomegalovirus exposure and HLA in healthy donors. About the study: Around 190 million T cells yielded 100 million to 130 million unique TCR beta sequences, as an earlier analysis found.

The PCR was carried out with 60 Vbeta primers and 13 Jbeta primers. The repertoire was sequenced with immunoSEQ multiplex PCR; TCRdb's copy has only in-frame clones and lacks some. Of over 150,000 clones listed, 65% to 85% were seen once; the top ten hold approximately 3.4%. Study-wide findings and caveats: Generally TCR sequences proved uncommon, though certain public TCRs appeared in numerous donors. It is likely that the observed cluster of highly shared sequence variants was a sequencing artifact.

For this clone: Its specificity is not known.

The CDR3 is 15 amino acids. With 0 bases removed from V and 6 bases from J, the gap between germline ends came to 12 bases. Germline V gene data show CDR1 as LGHNA and CDR2 as YSLEER. The V call is TRBV4-3, the J call TRBJ2-1; D gene uncertain. This receptor was obtained from a woman in her 50s in good health and CMV-seropositive. Sequenced sample: PBMCs. The DNA for the CDR3 is TGCGCCAGCAGCCAAGAAGGCGGAGTGGGCAATGAGCAGTTCTTC. This encodes CASSQEGGVGNEQFF.